These 24 T cell receptor beta chains share one sample of origin, sequenced in a study of cytomegalovirus exposure and HLA in healthy donors. 60 Vbeta and 13 Jbeta primers were used in PCR. The protocol was immunoSEQ multiplex PCR, while the TCRdb copy is restricted to in-frame clones and leaves out a portion. The sample contains about 170,000 clones, over 60% of which appear only once. Sequenced material: PBMCs. These receptors came from a woman in her 50s in good health and CMV-seropositive.

The chain links TRBV7-9 to TRBJ2-7, with 7 bases matching TRBD1. V was clipped by 1 base and J by 2 bases; unmatched bases: 5. CDR3 length: 15 amino acids. Per the germline V gene, CDR1 is SEHNR and CDR2 is FQNEAQ (reference sequence). DNA of the CDR3: TGTGCCAGCAGCTTAGTATCGGGACAGCCCTACGAGCAGTACTTC. Protein product: CASSLVSGQPYEQYF.

The chain combines TRBV4-1 with TRBJ2-4; unclear D gene. Trimming took off 0 bases at V and 0 bases at J, with 6 bases between the two ends. Germline CDR1 MGHRA, CDR2 YSYEKL. The CDR3 covers 15 residues. CDR3 amino acids: CASSQDSVAKNIQYF. CDR3 DNA: TGCGCCAGCAGCCAAGATAGTGTAGCCAAAAACATTCAGTACTTC.

The rearrangement joins TRBV5-4 to TRBJ2-7, with 11 bases matching TRBD2. CDR1 SGHNT and CDR2 YYREEE come from the germline V gene (reference sequence). CDR3 length: 15 amino acids. The J segment lost 0 bases and the V segment lost 4 bases, leaving 3 bases of the junction unmatched. CDR3 in amino acids: CASSLTSGSSYEQYF. CDR3 nucleotide sequence: TGTGCCAGCAGCCTCACTAGCGGGAGCTCCTACGAGCAGTACTTC.

The chain employs TRBV10-1 and TRBJ2-1; the D gene is possibly TRBD1 (5 bases). Germline values: CDR1 WNHNN, CDR2 SYGVQD (reference sequence). The CDR3 spans 13 residues. The germline V and J ends were trimmed by 2 bases and 4 bases, with 6 bases remaining between them. The DNA for the CDR3 is TGCGCCAGCAGTGAGGGACAATACAATGAGCAGTTCTTC. It is translated as CASSEGQYNEQFF.

This rearrangement joins TRBV4-3 to TRBJ2-1; 7 nucleotides line up with TRBD2. Germline CDR1 is LGHNA and CDR2 is YSLEER. The junction had 12 bases not matched to a gene; V was cut back by 0 bases and J by 7 bases. The CDR3 has 17 residues. For the CDR3, the DNA is TGCGCCAGCAGCCAAGATTGGGGAGCGGGGACTGGTAATGAGCAGTTCTTC. Translation gives CASSQDWGAGTGNEQFF.

The chain recombines TRBV4-1 with TRBJ2-2, with 10 positions matching TRBD2. The CDR3 is 18 residues long. J lost 5 bases, V lost 4 bases, and 13 bases had no gene match. Germline CDR1 reads MGHRA; CDR2 reads YSYEKL. The CDR3 protein is CASSPLGGSGRNTGELFF. DNA of the CDR3: TGCGCCAGCAGCCCCCTGGGGGGTAGCGGGAGGAATACCGGGGAGCTGTTTTTT.

With regard to this clone: Relative to the germline gene, one junction end is altered; a read error may explain this. The chain joins TRBV7-7 to TRBJ2-7; the D gene is possibly TRBD1 (5 bases). This CDR3 has 13 residues. Germline CDR1 SSHAT, CDR2 FNYEAQ (reference sequence). The CDR3 spells CASSATQGYEQYF. The CDR3 DNA follows: TGTGCTAGCAGCGCGACCCAGGGTTACGAGCAGTACTTC.

This chain connects TRBV30 to TRBJ1-5; unclear D gene. With 2 bases removed from V and 5 bases from J, the gap between germline ends came to 13 bases. The length of the CDR3 is 14 residues. Germline-derived CDR1 and CDR2 are GTSNPN and SVGIG (reference sequence). The CDR3 region is CAWSSDSHDQPQHF. CDR3 DNA: TGTGCCTGGAGTTCGGACTCCCATGATCAGCCCCAGCATTTT.

The CDR3 is CASSWRQGASGYEQYF. CDR3 DNA: TGTGCCAGCAGCTGGCGACAGGGGGCATCGGGGTACGAGCAGTACTTC. The rearrangement joins TRBV7-9 to TRBJ2-7, with 10 bases aligning to TRBD1. The CDR3 has 16 amino acids. The V gene's germline CDR1 is SEHNR and CDR2 FQNEAQ (reference sequence). Trimming at V came to 4 bases and at J to 4 bases, leaving 10 bases not matched to a gene.

This clone was detected only a few times. This chain connects TRBV9 to TRBJ2-1; possible D gene TRBD2, 6 bases. Trimming pared 0 bases from V and 5 bases from J, leaving 15 bases between. Germline values: CDR1 SGDLS, CDR2 YYNGEE. This CDR3 is 16 amino acids long. The CDR3 coding sequence is TGTGCCAGCAGCGTAGGGTGGGGGGACGAGAACAATGAGCAGTTCTTC. It codes for CASSVGWGDENNEQFF.

In DNA, the CDR3 is TGTGCCTGGAGTCCGGGGGACTGGCGCAATGAGCAGTTCTTC. Residues: CAWSPGDWRNEQFF. The chain uses TRBV30 and TRBJ2-1; TRBD2 might be the D (6 bases). Germline values: CDR1 GTSNPN, CDR2 SVGIG (reference sequence). The CDR3 is 14 amino acids. V was clipped by 2 bases and J by 6 bases, with 14 bases between them.

This chain uses TRBV5-1 with TRBJ1-1; 11 bases fit TRBD1. The J segment lost 7 bases and the V segment lost 4 bases, leaving 3 bases of the junction unmatched. Germline CDR1 SGHRS, CDR2 YFSETQ. The CDR3 length is 13 residues. CDR3 sequence (DNA): TGCGCCAGCAGCCCGGACAGGGGGCTTGAAGCTTTCTTT. Translated, it gives CASSPDRGLEAFF. Supplemented by reference TRBV5-1 and TRBJ1-1, the full variable domain reads KAGVTQTPRYLIKTRGQQVTLSCSPISGHRSVSWYQQTPGQGLQFLFEYFSETQRNKGNFPGRFSGRQFSNSRSEMNVSTLELGDSALYLCASSPDRGLEAFFGQGTRLTVV.

J is TRBJ2-2 and V is TRBV9; 8 bases match TRBD1. The CDR3 consists of 17 residues. The J segment lost 4 bases and the V segment lost 4 bases, leaving 12 bases of the junction unmatched. CDR1 SGDLS and CDR2 YYNGEE come from the germline V gene. CDR3 loop: CASSILSGTGVTGELFF. CDR3 DNA sequence: TGTGCCAGCAGCATCCTATCAGGGACAGGAGTCACCGGGGAGCTGTTTTTT.

The chain couples TRBV5-8 to TRBJ2-1; unclear D gene. CDR3 length: 12 amino acids. The V end lost 2 bases, the J end lost 12 bases, and 12 bases lay between the germline ends. Germline CDR1 is SGHTS and CDR2 is YDEGEE. CDR3 bases: TGTGCCAGCAGCTTTGGGCGATTGGGGCAGTTCTTC. It yields the protein CASSFGRLGQFF.

The chain is built from TRBV7-9 and TRBJ1-1; D uncertain. The germline V and J ends were trimmed by 1 base and 4 bases, with 10 bases remaining between them. This CDR3 contains 14 residues. Per germline, CDR1 SEHNR and CDR2 FQNEAQ (reference sequence). CDR3 bases: TGTGCCAGCAGCTTAGGGGGAGTCGCCACTGAAGCTTTCTTT. It encodes CASSLGGVATEAFF.

As DNA, the CDR3 is TGTGCCAGCACGGGAAGGGGGCCTTGGAACACTGAAGCTTTCTTT. Its protein product is CASTGRGPWNTEAFF. V usage is TRBV19 and J usage is TRBJ1-1, with 7 nucleotides matching TRBD1. There are 15 residues in the CDR3. Germline V CDR1 and CDR2: LNHDA, SQIVND (reference sequence). The J segment lost 1 base and the V segment lost 9 bases, leaving 11 bases of the junction unmatched. The full variable domain, completed using reference TRBV19 and TRBJ1-1, is DGGITQSPKYLFRKEGQNVTLSCEQNLNHDAMYWYRQDPGQGLRLIYYSQIVNDFQKGDIAEGYSVSREKKESFPLTVTSAQKNPTAFYLCASTGRGPWNTEAFFGQGTRLTVV.

This chain connects TRBV5-1 to TRBJ2-5, with 9 positions matching TRBD2. V was pared by 2 bases and J by 2 bases, with 7 bases of the junction left unmatched. The CDR3 is made up of 16 amino acids. The germline CDR1 and CDR2 sequences are SGHRS and YFSETQ. DNA for the CDR3: TGCGCCAGCAGCTTCGGACTAGCGACCTTACAAGAGACCCAGTACTTC. Its translation: CASSFGLATLQETQYF.

CDR3 residues: CASRRQGVGDQPQHF. The CDR3 nucleotides are TGTGCCAGCAGGCGACAGGGTGTCGGAGATCAGCCCCAGCATTTT. This chain uses TRBV6-5 with TRBJ1-5; 7 nucleotides agree with TRBD1. The germline gives CDR1 MNHEY, CDR2 SVGAGI. J lost 5 bases, V lost 6 bases, and 10 bases had no gene match. The CDR3 is made up of 15 amino acids.

The chain recombines TRBV27 with TRBJ1-1; 8 nucleotides align to TRBD1. V was pared by 6 bases and J by 3 bases, with 6 bases of the junction left unmatched. In germline, CDR1 is MNHEY, CDR2 SMNVEV (reference sequence). The length of the CDR3 is 14 residues. This chain's CDR3 is CASRADRGYTEAFF. In nucleotides, the CDR3 is TGTGCCAGCAGGGCTGACAGGGGTTACACTGAAGCTTTCTTT.

The CDR3, as DNA: TGTGCCAGCAGTCCAGCCGGGGTGTCCTATAATTCACCCCTCCACTTT. This translates into CASSPAGVSYNSPLHF. The chain has TRBV27 and TRBJ1-6, with D unclear. The V gene lost 5 bases and the J gene lost 1 base, with 12 bases spanning the gap. The CDR3 loop spans 16 amino acids. From germline, CDR1 is MNHEY and CDR2 SMNVEV (reference sequence).

The chain uses TRBV5-6 and TRBJ2-3; perhaps TRBD2 as D (6 bases). The CDR3 runs 15 residues. V was shortened by 2 bases and J by 2 bases, with 12 bases between the two germline ends. Germline CDR1 and CDR2: SGHDT and YYEEEE. CDR3 nucleotides: TGTGCCAGCAGCTTATGGGTAGCGGTCACAGATACGCAGTATTTT. Translated, it gives CASSLWVAVTDTQYF.

The chain recombines TRBV19 with TRBJ1-4; the match to TRBD1 covers 7 bases. Germline V gene sequence: CDR1 LNHDA, CDR2 SQIVND (reference sequence). The CDR3 consists of 13 residues. V dropped 7 bases and J dropped 5; count of bases not matched to a gene: 4. This chain's CDR3 is CASTSGQNEKLFF. CDR3 nucleotides: TGTGCCAGTACCTCGGGACAGAATGAAAAACTGTTTTTT.

This clone was observed a single time. The chain has TRBV28 and TRBJ1-1; tentatively, D is TRBD1 (6 bases). V was pared by 6 bases and J by 0 bases, with 17 bases between. Per germline, CDR1 MDHEN and CDR2 SYDVKM. The CDR3 extends over 16 amino acids. The CDR3 DNA sequence: TGTGCCAGCAGACTCCGGACAGCAGCAATGAACACTGAAGCTTTCTTT. Translation: CASRLRTAAMNTEAFF.

The chain joins TRBV9 to TRBJ2-1; 11 bases match TRBD2. Germline-derived CDR1 and CDR2 are SGDLS and YYNGEE. Trimming at V came to 4 bases and at J to 4 bases, leaving 13 bases not matched to a gene. The CDR3 has 18 amino acids. Here the CDR3 reads CASSPGGLAGGVYNEQFF. Here the CDR3 DNA reads TGTGCCAGCAGCCCAGGGGGGCTAGCGGGAGGAGTATACAATGAGCAGTTCTTC.